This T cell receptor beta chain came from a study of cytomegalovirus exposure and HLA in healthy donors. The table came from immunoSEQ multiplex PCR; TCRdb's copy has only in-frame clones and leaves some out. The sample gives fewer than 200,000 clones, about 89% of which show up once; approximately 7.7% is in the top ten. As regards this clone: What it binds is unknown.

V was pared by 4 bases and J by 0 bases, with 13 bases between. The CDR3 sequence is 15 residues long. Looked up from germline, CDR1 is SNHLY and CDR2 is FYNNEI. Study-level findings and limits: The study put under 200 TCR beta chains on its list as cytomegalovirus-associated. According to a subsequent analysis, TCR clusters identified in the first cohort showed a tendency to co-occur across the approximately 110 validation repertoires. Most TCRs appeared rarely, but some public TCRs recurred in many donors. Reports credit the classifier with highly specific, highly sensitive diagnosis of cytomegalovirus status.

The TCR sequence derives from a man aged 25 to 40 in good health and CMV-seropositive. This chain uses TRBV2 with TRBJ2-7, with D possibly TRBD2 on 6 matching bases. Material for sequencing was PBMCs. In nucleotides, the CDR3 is TGTGCCAGCAGTGGGGGTAGCGGAGGCTCCTACGAGCAGTACTTC. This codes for CASSGGSGGSYEQYF. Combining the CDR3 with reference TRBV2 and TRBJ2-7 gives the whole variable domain EPEVTQTPSHQVTQMGQEVILRCVPISNHLYFYWYRQILGQKVEFLVSFYNNEISEKSEIFDDQFSVERPDGSNFTLKIRSTKLEDSAMYFCASSGGSGGSYEQYFGPGTRLTVT.